Included here is one TCR beta chain sequence, with context. It has no known antigen specificity. No much larger clonotype is one base removed from it; base qualities were not supplied. The collaborating institutions used their own protocols to collect whole blood in K2EDTA tubes. For TCRbeta analysis, collaborators shipped samples in one of three forms: frozen whole blood, isolated PBMCs, or DNA extracted from either of those sample types. The entry originates in a study of blood T cell repertoires in COVID-19 (dated by TCRdb to the early 2020s). About the full investigation: Samples covering the acute and convalescent phases of COVID-19 were provided by collaborators in the United States, Italy and Spain. The material from the prospective study consisted of cDNA or gDNA derived from T cells, B-cell-depleted T cells, or PBMCs. Deeply sampled blood TCRbeta repertoires from subjects exposed to, actively infected with, or recovered from COVID-19 were included in the dataset. The repertoires were made available in a free public database intended to serve as a resource for research on the immune response to SARS-CoV-2. The samples were drawn from the first 160 participants of the ongoing ImmuneRACE study and from 950 to 1,500 subjects provided by 6 global collaborators. Nearly every sample came with metadata listing a de-identified subject ID, COVID-19 status, age in years and sex. Where HLA class I and class II types were available, the types were taken from metadata supplied by the sample provider, not from assay-based typing. The study at large found these results: The quantity of clinical and demographic metadata differed by source and by participant and was supplied without curation.

The CDR3 sequence holds 14 residues, the cysteine and phenylalanine included. Just the 42-base CDR3 DNA is kept, in frame starting at base 1. CDR1 SGDLS and CDR2 YYNGEE are derived from the germline V gene. The junction shows trimming of 4 bases on V and 2 bases on J, plus 12 bases between the germline ends. The immunoSEQ Assay, a bias-controlled multiplex PCR, was used to amplify TCRbeta CDR3 regions from genomic DNA. As for the original processing: Nucleated cell counts per sample were estimated from amplification of reference gene primers within the assay. To quantify the absolute abundance of each unique TCRbeta CDR3 rearrangement, sequence reads were collapsed and filtered. For each sample, productive Simpson clonality was calculated by taking the square root of Simpson's diversity index across productive rearrangements. This immuneACCESS table, as held by TCRdb, lists in-frame sequences with V and J called but not all clones. Of the missing ones, under half trace to an unresolved V gene in checked studies; the others have no known cause. V and J calls plus clone size are reproduced from that table; the DNA served to infer D and trimming. The sample table lists 130,000 or so clones, around 80% of them with a count of one. 12% of the sample goes to the ten largest clones.

Sequenced sample: peripheral blood. Here the chain combines TRBV9 and TRBJ1-2; the D gene is perhaps TRBD1, from 5 matching bases. The source is a woman aged 60-75 years with acute or convalescent COVID-19. The CDR3 loop reads CASSQTPGNYGYTF. The DNA reads TGTGCCAGCAGCCAAACCCCAGGGAACTATGGCTACACCTTC. The variable domain in full, with residues beyond the CDR3 obtained from the reference TRBV9 and TRBJ1-2 genes, is DSGVTQTPKHLITATGQRVTLRCSPRSGDLSVYWYQQSLDQGLQFLIQYYNGEERAKGNILERFSAQQFPDLHSELNLSSLELGDSALYFCASSQTPGNYGYTFGSGTRLTVV.